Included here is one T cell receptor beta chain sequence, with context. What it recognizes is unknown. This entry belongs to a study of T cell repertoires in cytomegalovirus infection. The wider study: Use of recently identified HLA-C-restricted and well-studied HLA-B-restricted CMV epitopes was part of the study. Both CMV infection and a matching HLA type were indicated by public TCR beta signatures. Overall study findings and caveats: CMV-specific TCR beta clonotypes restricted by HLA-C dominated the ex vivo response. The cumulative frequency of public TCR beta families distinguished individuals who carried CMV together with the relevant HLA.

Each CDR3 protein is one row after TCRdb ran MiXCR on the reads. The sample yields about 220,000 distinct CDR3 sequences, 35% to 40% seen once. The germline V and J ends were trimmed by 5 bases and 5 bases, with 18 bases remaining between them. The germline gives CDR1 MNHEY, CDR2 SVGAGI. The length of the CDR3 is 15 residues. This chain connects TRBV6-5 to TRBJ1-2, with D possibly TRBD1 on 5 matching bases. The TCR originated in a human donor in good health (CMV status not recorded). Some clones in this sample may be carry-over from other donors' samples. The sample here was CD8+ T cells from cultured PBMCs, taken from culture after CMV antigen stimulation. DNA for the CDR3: TGTGCCAGCAGTCCCCCCACAGGCTTGGCATATGGCTACACCTTC. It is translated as CASSPPTGLAYGYTF.